This T cell receptor beta chain was found in a study of T cell responses to AZD1222 COVID-19 vaccine. The CDR3 covers 13 residues. The germline V gene has CDR1 SGHTA and CDR2 FQGTGA. Trimming cost V 5 bases and J 11 bases, with 15 bases left between them. Findings and limits, study-wide: There were repertoire samples only from the period after the peak T cell response. Unmutated regions of variants are reportedly targeted by nearly half of spike-specific TCRs. Compared with day 0, the breadth and depth of the Spike-specific TCR repertoire rose significantly after two doses of AZD1222.

Worth noting for this clone: No antigen is known for it.

Profiling relied on immunoSEQ multiplex PCR, and the TCRdb table lists in-frame clones only, not all of them. Of roughly 80,000 clones listed, about nine tenths are singletons. The rearrangement uses TRBV7-3 and TRBJ1-4, with a weak D call TRBD1 (5 bases). Sequencing used peripheral blood, obtained 28 days after the second AZD1222 dose. This TCR was sampled from an adult who received the AZD1222 COVID-19 vaccine. The CDR3 DNA follows: TGTGCCAGCAGCGAGGGACCGGGGAGGAAACTGTTTTTT. Translating it yields CASSEGPGRKLFF. The variable domain in full, with the rest retrieved from reference TRBV7-3 and TRBJ1-4, is GAGVSQTPSNKVTEKGKYVELRCDPISGHTALYWYRQSLGQGPEFLIYFQGTGAADDSGLPNDRFFAVRPEGSVSTLKIQRTERGDSAVYLCASSEGPGRKLFFGSGTQLSVL.